This record covers a single TCR beta chain. What it recognizes is unknown. Indicated time point: cycle 4 day 1 (C4D1), after 5 to 7 weeks of nivolumab. Each of the patients experienced relapse following autologous stem cell transplantation, and their brentuximab vedotin exposure differed. Relapsed/refractory classical Hodgkin lymphoma patients had complete, partial or progressive responses. This specimen comes from a study of PD-1 blockade in classical Hodgkin lymphoma. Per the germline V gene, CDR1 is MRHNA and CDR2 is SNTAGT. Trimming left V 4 bases short and J 3 bases short, with 15 bases between. The CDR3 loop spans 15 amino acids. Produced via immunoSEQ multiplex PCR; TCRdb's table is partial and in-frame only. Of nearly 25,000 clones listed, roughly 76% are singletons. Study-level points and caveats: The diversity seen at baseline in complete responders resembled that of newly diagnosed patients. Reports indicated that newly diagnosed patients had lower baseline TCR diversity than healthy donors did. Unlike CD8+ TCR diversity, which did not rise significantly by C4D1, CD4+ TCR diversity did.

The sample was peripheral blood mononuclear cells (PBMCs), taken before the fourth cycle of nivolumab. This receptor was obtained from a human donor with classical Hodgkin lymphoma. The rearrangement joins TRBV6-4 to TRBJ1-2; D is ambiguous. The CDR3 protein is CASSAIMGSDYGYTF. The CDR3 nucleotides are TGTGCCAGCAGTGCGATCATGGGATCCGACTATGGCTACACCTTC.